This is a list of T cell receptor beta chains from one sample in a study of a mutant IDH1 vaccine in newly diagnosed glioma. Assay used: immunoSEQ multiplex PCR; TCRdb lists only in-frame clones, some missing. The sample consists of 45,000 to 60,000 clones, 78% of them appearing once. The antigens for these receptors are not known. The sequences come from PBMCs, collected from a glioma patient whose treatment included an IDH1 peptide vaccine. The receptors here all came from a man aged 45-65 years with glioma. CDR3s include the opening cysteine and the closing phenylalanine or tryptophan. A D gene is named only where the DNA matches it firmly. The listing skips clone size in some rows; elsewhere it reads once, few, many or a size class.

d_gene: .; len: 14; v_gene: TRBV5-1; abundance: .; j_gene: TRBJ2-5; CDR3nt: TGCGCCAGCAGCTTGGAAGGGTCACGAGAGACCCAGTACTTC; CDR3aa: CASSLEGSRETQYF
d_gene: .; len: 12; v_gene: TRBV9; abundance: .; j_gene: TRBJ2-3; CDR3nt: TGTGCCAGCGCCAGAGGCACAGATACGCAGTATTTT; CDR3aa: CASARGTDTQYF
d_gene: .; len: 14; v_gene: TRBV2; abundance: .; j_gene: TRBJ1-5; CDR3nt: TGTGCCAGCAGTCCAATCCGACAGGATCAGCCCCAGCATTTT; CDR3aa: CASSPIRQDQPQHF
d_gene: TRBD1; len: 14; v_gene: TRBV2; abundance: .; j_gene: TRBJ2-7; CDR3nt: TGTGCCAGCAAAGGACAGGGGGCCTCCTACGAGCAGTACTTC; CDR3aa: CASKGQGASYEQYF
d_gene: .; len: 16; v_gene: TRBV27; abundance: .; j_gene: TRBJ2-1; CDR3nt: TGTGCCAGCAGTTTATCGGCAGCTCTCTCCTACAATGAGCAGTTCTTC; CDR3aa: CASSLSAALSYNEQFF
d_gene: .; len: 13; v_gene: TRBV7-6; abundance: few; j_gene: TRBJ1-1; CDR3nt: TGTGCCAGCAGATTGGACAGCTACACTGAAGCTTTCTTT; CDR3aa: CASRLDSYTEAFF
d_gene: TRBD1; len: 15; v_gene: TRBV27; abundance: once; j_gene: TRBJ2-2; CDR3nt: TGTGCCAGCAGTCCCGGGACAGGGGGGACAAAGGAGCTGTTTTTT; CDR3aa: CASSPGTGGTKELFF
d_gene: TRBD2; len: 15; v_gene: TRBV7-9; abundance: once; j_gene: TRBJ2-7; CDR3nt: TGTGCCAGCAGTTTCCGAGAGGGAGGGGATCACGAGCAGTACTTC; CDR3aa: CASSFREGGDHEQYF
d_gene: .; len: 14; v_gene: TRBV7-9; abundance: few; j_gene: TRBJ1-2; CDR3nt: TGTGCCAGCAGCTCCTCTGGTCGGACAGTCGGCTACACCTTC; CDR3aa: CASSSSGRTVGYTF
d_gene: .; len: 15; v_gene: TRBV19; abundance: .; j_gene: TRBJ2-4; CDR3nt: TGTGCCAGTAGTCCCCGGGACTCCCGAAGGAACATTCAGTACTTC; CDR3aa: CASSPRDSRRNIQYF
d_gene: TRBD1; len: 11; v_gene: TRBV7-9; abundance: few; j_gene: TRBJ1-2; CDR3nt: TGTGCCAGCAGCGACAGGGCTGGCTACACCTTC; CDR3aa: CASSDRAGYTF
d_gene: TRBD1; len: 15; v_gene: TRBV6-5; abundance: .; j_gene: TRBJ1-1; CDR3nt: TGTGCCAGCAGTTACTCGGCCCTGACAGGGGGCGAAGCTTTCTTT; CDR3aa: CASSYSALTGGEAFF
d_gene: .; len: 15; v_gene: TRBV6-5; abundance: once; j_gene: TRBJ2-5; CDR3nt: TGTGCCAGCAGCCCCCTTGGTGAGACCCAAGAGACCCAGTACTTC; CDR3aa: CASSPLGETQETQYF
d_gene: TRBD2; len: 18; v_gene: TRBV7-2; abundance: .; j_gene: TRBJ2-7; CDR3nt: TGTGCCAGCAGCTTACAGGGCGATAGCGGGGGGTCCTCCTACGAGCAGTACTTC; CDR3aa: CASSLQGDSGGSSYEQYF
d_gene: .; len: 16; v_gene: TRBV5-6; abundance: .; j_gene: TRBJ2-5; CDR3nt: TGTGCCAGCAGCCCGAGGTCCGGCAGTTACCAAGAGACCCAGTACTTC; CDR3aa: CASSPRSGSYQETQYF
d_gene: .; len: 14; v_gene: TRBV10-3; abundance: .; j_gene: TRBJ2-7; CDR3nt: TGTGCCATCAGTGAGGTGCAGGGCCCCTACGAGCAGTACTTC; CDR3aa: CAISEVQGPYEQYF
d_gene: .; len: 12; v_gene: TRBV6-6; abundance: .; j_gene: TRBJ2-7; CDR3nt: TGTGCCAGCACCACAGGTAGCTACGAGCAGTACTTC; CDR3aa: CASTTGSYEQYF
d_gene: TRBD1; len: 15; v_gene: TRBV18; abundance: .; j_gene: TRBJ2-3; CDR3nt: TGTGCCAGCTCACCGGGACAGGGTTATTTGGGTACGCAGTATTTT; CDR3aa: CASSPGQGYLGTQYF
d_gene: .; len: 16; v_gene: TRBV5-1; abundance: .; j_gene: TRBJ1-2; CDR3nt: TGCGCCAGCAGCTCCTCCTGGGGTGGGATCGGCTATGGCTACACCTTC; CDR3aa: CASSSSWGGIGYGYTF
d_gene: .; len: 15; v_gene: TRBV4-3; abundance: once; j_gene: TRBJ2-1; CDR3nt: TGCGCCAGCAGCCAAGGAGTACACACCTACAATGAGCAGTTCTTC; CDR3aa: CASSQGVHTYNEQFF
d_gene: .; len: 14; v_gene: TRBV6-5; abundance: .; j_gene: TRBJ2-6; CDR3nt: TGTGCCAGCGGGCCGAACTCTGGGGCCAACGTCCTGACTTTC; CDR3aa: CASGPNSGANVLTF
d_gene: .; len: 15; v_gene: TRBV6-5; abundance: .; j_gene: TRBJ1-5; CDR3nt: TGTGCCAGCAGGTCCGGGACGGCCCGCAATCAGCCCCAGCATTTT; CDR3aa: CASRSGTARNQPQHF
d_gene: .; len: 17; v_gene: TRBV9; abundance: few; j_gene: TRBJ1-4; CDR3nt: TGTGCCAGCAGCGTGAGAGGACAATGGGGAGGGAATGAAAAACTGTTTTTT; CDR3aa: CASSVRGQWGGNEKLFF
d_gene: .; len: 13; v_gene: TRBV11-2; abundance: .; j_gene: TRBJ2-7; CDR3nt: TGTGCCAGCAGCCAATGGGAAACCTACGAGCAGTACTTC; CDR3aa: CASSQWETYEQYF
d_gene: TRBD2; len: 14; v_gene: TRBV9; abundance: .; j_gene: TRBJ2-5; CDR3nt: TGTGCCAGCAGCCCCAGCGGGGGGGGTGAGACCCAGTACTTC; CDR3aa: CASSPSGGGETQYF
d_gene: TRBD2; len: 14; v_gene: TRBV14; abundance: .; j_gene: TRBJ2-3; CDR3nt: TGTGCCAGCAGCCAGACTAGCGGGGTTGGTACGCAGTATTTT; CDR3aa: CASSQTSGVGTQYF
d_gene: .; len: 13; v_gene: TRBV30; abundance: .; j_gene: TRBJ2-5; CDR3nt: TGTGCCTGGAGTATCAGGGGTCAAGGGACCCAGTACTTC; CDR3aa: CAWSIRGQGTQYF
d_gene: TRBD1; len: 16; v_gene: TRBV27; abundance: .; j_gene: TRBJ1-5; CDR3nt: TGTGCCAGCAGTTCAGGGACAGCTGCGGGCAATCAGCCCCAGCATTTT; CDR3aa: CASSSGTAAGNQPQHF
d_gene: .; len: 16; v_gene: TRBV7-8; abundance: few; j_gene: TRBJ1-5; CDR3nt: TGTGCCAGCAGCTTAGGGGCGGGTCCCCTCAATCAGCCCCAGCATTTT; CDR3aa: CASSLGAGPLNQPQHF
d_gene: .; len: 15; v_gene: TRBV6-1; abundance: .; j_gene: TRBJ1-5; CDR3nt: TGTGCCAGCAGTGAAGTGGGCGTTGAGCCCCGGCCCCAGCATTTT; CDR3aa: CASSEVGVEPRPQHF
d_gene: TRBD2; len: 15; v_gene: TRBV6-5; abundance: .; j_gene: TRBJ2-7; CDR3nt: TGTGCCAGCAGTCCGACTAGCGGCCTCTCCTACGAGCAGTACTTC; CDR3aa: CASSPTSGLSYEQYF
d_gene: TRBD2; len: 13; v_gene: TRBV7-2; abundance: .; j_gene: TRBJ2-7; CDR3nt: TGTGCCAGCAGCTTGGGAGGGGTGGGAGAGCAGTACTTC; CDR3aa: CASSLGGVGEQYF
d_gene: .; len: 15; v_gene: TRBV5-1; abundance: .; j_gene: TRBJ1-1; CDR3nt: TGCGCCAGCAGCTTGAAGACAGCGGTGAACACTGAAGCTTTCTTT; CDR3aa: CASSLKTAVNTEAFF
d_gene: .; len: 14; v_gene: TRBV5-5; abundance: .; j_gene: TRBJ2-5; CDR3nt: TGTGCCAGCAGCTACGGGACACTTGAAGAGACCCAGTACTTC; CDR3aa: CASSYGTLEETQYF
d_gene: .; len: 16; v_gene: TRBV13; abundance: few; j_gene: TRBJ1-3; CDR3nt: TGTGCCAGCAGCTCCCCTCACGGGTCCTCTGGAAACACCATATATTTT; CDR3aa: CASSSPHGSSGNTIYF
d_gene: .; len: 14; v_gene: TRBV7-3; abundance: .; j_gene: TRBJ1-1; CDR3nt: TGTGCCAGCAGCTTACAGGGGAGTGGCACTGAAGCTTTCTTT; CDR3aa: CASSLQGSGTEAFF
d_gene: TRBD1; len: 13; v_gene: TRBV2; abundance: .; j_gene: TRBJ2-7; CDR3nt: TGTGCCAGCAGAGGGACAGGGACCTACGAGCAGTACTTC; CDR3aa: CASRGTGTYEQYF
d_gene: .; len: 13; v_gene: TRBV15; abundance: .; j_gene: TRBJ1-1; CDR3nt: TGTGCCACCAGCAGATCCTCTAACACTGAAGCTTTCTTT; CDR3aa: CATSRSSNTEAFF
d_gene: .; len: 13; v_gene: TRBV6-5; abundance: .; j_gene: TRBJ1-5; CDR3nt: TGTGCCAGCAGTGACCTACAGGGTAGGACCCAGCATTTT; CDR3aa: CASSDLQGRTQHF
d_gene: .; len: 14; v_gene: TRBV7-3; abundance: .; j_gene: TRBJ1-2; CDR3nt: TGTGCCAGCAGCTTATTGGGGGAAGACTATGGCTACACCTTC; CDR3aa: CASSLLGEDYGYTF
d_gene: .; len: 11; v_gene: TRBV29-1; abundance: few; j_gene: TRBJ1-2; CDR3nt: TGCAGCGTTGAACAGGGGCGAGGCTACACCTTC; CDR3aa: CSVEQGRGYTF
d_gene: .; len: 14; v_gene: TRBV9; abundance: .; j_gene: TRBJ2-2; CDR3nt: TGTGCCAGCAGCTCCCGACGGGACACCGGGGAGCTGTTTTTT; CDR3aa: CASSSRRDTGELFF
d_gene: .; len: 12; v_gene: TRBV7-2; abundance: .; j_gene: TRBJ1-3; CDR3nt: TGTGCCAGCAGCTTTACTAAGGACACCATATATTTT; CDR3aa: CASSFTKDTIYF